This T cell receptor beta chain was documented in a study of post-analysis software for immune sequencing data. Study as a whole: Progressive-relapsing, secondary progressive and relapsing-remitting multiple sclerosis were among the disease courses included. Findings and caveats of the study: Samples made in the same batch grouped tightly together by F measure. Patients had higher frequencies than controls of about 5 TRBV segments, including TRBV5-6, TRBV5-1 and TRBV20-1. Multiple sclerosis was associated with a significant reduction in normalized Chao1 diversity relative to controls.

The TCR beta cDNA libraries carried unique molecular identifiers. In TCRdb, the PCR reads were re-called with MiXCR into one record per CDR3 protein. The sample lists approximately 250,000 distinct CDR3 sequences, about 38% occurring once. The germline V gene has CDR1 DFQATT and CDR2 SNEGSKA (reference sequence). The CDR3 consists of 15 residues. V lost 6 bases and J 0 bases, leaving 17 bases between the germline ends. This clonotype was detected only a few times. The antigen is unknown. The genes are TRBV20-1 and TRBJ1-1; maybe TRBD1 (5 bases). Sequencing was done on a sample of blood. The origin of this receptor is a girl aged 10 to 17 with multiple sclerosis. CDR3 sequence (DNA): TGCAGTGCCGAGGGGCGCGTGAGGGTGAACACTGAAGCTTTCTTT. Amino acid sequence: CSAEGRVRVNTEAFF.